This passage covers 19 T cell receptor beta chains from one sample sequenced in a study of T cell responses to AZD1222 COVID-19 vaccine. Libraries were prepared by immunoSEQ multiplex PCR; TCRdb keeps only in-frame clonotypes and omits some of them. The sample has about 140,000 clones; more than 85% are singletons. Material: peripheral blood, obtained 28 days after the second AZD1222 dose. The receptors were sampled from an adult who received the AZD1222 COVID-19 vaccine.

The V call is TRBV29-1, the J call TRBJ2-5; D might be TRBD1 (6 bases). Germline V lookup: CDR1 SQVTM, CDR2 ANQGSEA. The CDR3 has 12 amino acids. V lost 5 bases and J lost 4, with 11 bases in between. CDR3 in amino acids: CSVSGTRETQYF. DNA of the CDR3: TGCAGCGTTTCCGGGACAAGAGAGACCCAGTACTTC.

This chain uses TRBV5-6 with TRBJ2-5; 12 bases agree with TRBD2. The CDR3 sequence is 16 residues long. The ends lost 0 bases at V and 5 bases at J; junction bases unmatched: 5. Per germline, CDR1 SGHDT and CDR2 YYEEEE. This chain's CDR3 is CASSLGLAGVLETQYF. The CDR3 DNA is TGTGCCAGCAGCTTGGGACTAGCGGGAGTACTTGAGACCCAGTACTTC.

This clone appeared a single time. The chain is built from TRBV19 and TRBJ1-6; D not resolved. The V gene's germline CDR1 is LNHDA and CDR2 SQIVND (reference sequence). Trimming removed 3 bases from V and 5 bases from J, with 11 bases in between. The CDR3 loop spans 15 amino acids. The CDR3 DNA sequence: TGTGCCAGTAGTATTGGCAGGACCAATAATTCACCCCTCCACTTT. This sequence encodes CASSIGRTNNSPLHF. The variable domain in full, completed from reference TRBV19 and TRBJ1-6, reads DGGITQSPKYLFRKEGQNVTLSCEQNLNHDAMYWYRQDPGQGLRLIYYSQIVNDFQKGDIAEGYSVSREKKESFPLTVTSAQKNPTAFYLCASSIGRTNNSPLHFGNGTRLTVT.

The rearrangement joins TRBV11-3 to TRBJ2-2, with D tentatively TRBD1 (6 bases). There are 16 residues in the CDR3. The V gene's germline CDR1 is SGHNT and CDR2 YENEEA. Trimming pared 5 bases from V and 0 bases from J, leaving 13 bases between. DNA of the CDR3: TGTGCCAGCAGCGTAGGGGCAGGGGCGAACACCGGGGAGCTGTTTTTT. Translated: CASSVGAGANTGELFF.

The rearrangement joins TRBV19 to TRBJ2-7; D tentatively reads TRBD1 or TRBD2 (5 bases each). CDR1 and CDR2 (germline): LNHDA, SQIVND (reference sequence). The CDR3 is 15 residues long. Trimming stripped 5 bases from V and 7 bases from J, with 21 bases between. CDR3 region: CASSVGPGPEGEQYF. The CDR3 coding sequence is TGTGCCAGTAGTGTAGGTCCGGGACCCGAAGGAGAGCAGTACTTC.

The chain has TRBV7-8 and TRBJ1-1, with D perhaps matching TRBD1 (5 bases). The CDR3 length is 13 residues. V was pared by 5 bases and J by 5 bases, with 12 bases between. Germline loops: CDR1 SGHVS, CDR2 FQNEAQ. The chain's CDR3 is CASSPRGDTEAFF. The DNA for the CDR3 is TGTGCCAGCAGCCCCCGAGGGGATACTGAAGCTTTCTTT.

The gene calls are TRBV7-3 and TRBJ2-1; D perhaps matches TRBD1 (5 bases). Germline V gene data show CDR1 as SGHTA and CDR2 as FQGTGA. V gave up 2 bases and J gave up 7 bases, with 15 bases separating them. The CDR3 covers 15 residues. In DNA form, the CDR3 reads TGTGCCAGCAGCTTAGGTGGGGCAGGGCGTAATGAGCAGTTCTTC. Translation gives CASSLGGAGRNEQFF.

The chain recombines TRBV5-1 with TRBJ2-5; D is undetermined. V was clipped by 2 bases and J by 3 bases, with 8 bases between them. Germline lookup yields CDR1 SGHRS and CDR2 YFSETQ. The CDR3 length is 13 residues. CDR3 nucleotide sequence: TGCGCCAGCAGCTTCTCGTGGGAAGAGACCCAGTACTTC. Residues: CASSFSWEETQYF.

The chain links TRBV5-1 to TRBJ2-3, with a weak D call TRBD1 (5 bases). V shed 0 bases and J shed 4 bases, with 21 bases lying between them. This CDR3 contains 18 residues. Looked up from germline, CDR1 is SGHRS and CDR2 is YFSETQ. The CDR3 DNA follows: TGCGCCAGCAGCTTGGGCCTCACCTCAGGGCGTTTCCCAGATACGCAGTATTTT. Encoded protein: CASSLGLTSGRFPDTQYF.

This chain joins TRBV19 and TRBJ1-2; D is perhaps TRBD1 (5 bases). V was pared by 7 bases and J by 6 bases, with 9 bases between. CDR1 is LNHDA and CDR2 is SQIVND in the germline V gene (reference sequence). The CDR3 contains 11 residues. CDR3 amino acids: CASTGEDGYTF. CDR3 DNA: TGTGCCAGTACGGGGGAAGATGGCTACACCTTC.

The chain links TRBV30 to TRBJ2-7; D tentatively fits TRBD1 or TRBD2 (5 bases each). The CDR3 consists of 14 residues. V was cut by 2 bases and J by 2 bases, with 13 bases left in between. The V gene's germline CDR1 is GTSNPN and CDR2 SVGIG (reference sequence). The CDR3 region has the DNA TGTGCCTGGAGTCCCGGGGCTGCAACCTACGAGCAGTACTTC. It specifies CAWSPGAATYEQYF.

The chain employs TRBV30 and TRBJ2-1; D not certain. V was clipped by 2 bases and J by 1 base, with 9 bases between them. The CDR3 contains 14 residues. Germline V lookup: CDR1 GTSNPN, CDR2 SVGIG (reference sequence). The CDR3 region has the DNA TGTGCCTGGAGTAACGAGTCGTCCTACAATGAGCAGTTCTTC. It codes for CAWSNESSYNEQFF.

V and J are TRBV6-2 or TRBV6-3 and TRBJ1-5; no definite D call. CDR3 length: 15 residues. CDR1 is MNHEY, CDR2 SVGEGT, per germline. The V end lost 0 bases, the J end lost 1 base, and 7 bases lay between the germline ends. CDR3 sequence: CASSYSPDSNQPQHF. The CDR3 DNA reads TGTGCCAGCAGTTACTCGCCAGACAGCAATCAGCCCCAGCATTTT.

J is TRBJ2-7 and V is TRBV28; 9 nucleotides match TRBD1. With V trimmed by 5 bases and J by 2 bases, 7 bases remained unmatched. Germline loops: CDR1 MDHEN, CDR2 SYDVKM. The CDR3 sequence is 15 residues long. The CDR3 loop reads CASSTTGQGPYEQYF. In DNA form, the CDR3 reads TGTGCCAGCAGTACAACGGGACAGGGCCCCTACGAGCAGTACTTC.

V is TRBV30 and J is TRBJ1-1, with TRBD1 identical over 8 bases. The V and J ends lost 5 bases and 3 bases, in that order; junction bases with no gene match: 5. This CDR3 comprises 13 residues. The V gene's germline CDR1 is GTSNPN and CDR2 SVGIG (reference sequence). CDR3: CAWEQQGDTEAFF. CDR3 in DNA: TGTGCCTGGGAACAACAGGGGGACACTGAAGCTTTCTTT. Supplemented by reference TRBV30 and TRBJ1-1, the full variable domain reads SQTIHQWPATLVQPVGSPLSLECTVEGTSNPNLYWYRQAAGRGLQLLFYSVGIGQISSEVPQNLSASRPQDRQFILSSKKLLLSDSGFYLCAWEQQGDTEAFFGQGTRLTVV.

CDR3 DNA: TGCAGCGTTGCCCCCCTCGGGAAGGGGATGAGTGAAGCTTTCTTT. Its protein product is CSVAPLGKGMSEAFF. The chain employs TRBV29-1 and TRBJ1-1, with D possibly TRBD1 on 5 matching bases. V was pared by 4 bases and J by 7 bases, with 22 bases between. Germline lookup yields CDR1 SQVTM and CDR2 ANQGSEA. This CDR3 is 15 amino acids long.

The chain joins TRBV28 to TRBJ1-1; TRBD1 matches at 8 bases. Germline V gene sequence: CDR1 MDHEN, CDR2 SYDVKM. This CDR3 region has 14 residues. J was trimmed by 6 bases and V by 5 bases; bases with no gene match: 8. CDR3 sequence (DNA): TGTGCCAGCAGTCAAAACAGGGGGGGGCCTGAAGCTTTCTTT. As protein: CASSQNRGGPEAFF.

This clone was counted a few times. J is TRBJ2-7 and V is TRBV28; D is uncertain. The CDR3 is made up of 15 amino acids. V was clipped by 3 bases and J by 2 bases, with 14 bases between them. From germline, CDR1 is MDHEN and CDR2 SYDVKM. The CDR3 region is CASSLAGQDPYEQYF. The DNA of the CDR3 is TGTGCCAGCAGTTTGGCCGGCCAAGATCCCTACGAGCAGTACTTC. Full variable domain (remainder filled in from reference TRBV28 and TRBJ2-7): DVKVTQSSRYLVKRTGEKVFLECVQDMDHENMFWYRQDPGLGLRLIYFSYDVKMKEKGDIPEGYSVSREKKERFSLILESASTNQTSMYLCASSLAGQDPYEQYFGPGTRLTVT.

This chain joins TRBV6-2 or TRBV6-3 and TRBJ2-7; D not resolved. V lost 3 bases, J lost 3 bases, and 3 bases lay in between. From germline, CDR1 is MNHEY and CDR2 SVGEGT. The CDR3 sequence is 11 residues long. Written as DNA, the CDR3 is TGTGCCAGCAGTTATAACTACGAGCAGTACTTC. Translation gives CASSYNYEQYF.